This TCR beta chain comes out of a study of blood T cell repertoires in COVID-19. Study-wide context: From T cells, B-cell-depleted T cells, or PBMCs came the material, which was cDNA or gDNA.

Per the study methods: Reference gene primer amplification gave estimated nucleated cell counts. Some clones are missing from TCRdb's copy, which holds only in-frame ones; the method was immunoSEQ multiplex PCR. The V and J calls and clone size come from that table; D and trimming were worked out from the DNA. The sample includes 50,000 to 75,000 clones, 80% to 95% of them seen just once. Germline lookup yields CDR1 KGHDR and CDR2 SFDVKD. This CDR3 has 15 amino acids. V lost 3 bases, J lost 3 bases, and 13 bases lay in between. This clonotype originated in a man in his fifties or sixties with active COVID-19. The chain is built from TRBV24-1 and TRBJ1-2, with a possible D match to TRBD1 (6 bases). Sequences were obtained from peripheral blood. CDR3 sequence: CATSDTRGGDYGYTF. The CDR3 DNA follows: TGTGCCACCAGTGATACCAGGGGAGGGGACTATGGCTACACCTTC.